The clone carrying this T cell receptor (beta chain) turned up a few times. The sample originates from a study of T cells after yellow fever vaccination. This CDR3 comprises 21 residues. Trimming at V came to 1 base and at J to 2 bases, leaving 13 bases not matched to a gene. Germline CDR1 SGDLS, CDR2 YYNGEE. Via MiXCR, TCRdb re-called the 5' RACE reads, giving one row per CDR3 protein. This table has 450,000 to 550,000 distinct CDR3 sequences, 20% to 25% appearing once. Sequencing used PBMCs, obtained roughly 23 days after the first yellow fever vaccination. This clonotype originated in a man between 18 and 29 years old who received the YFV17D yellow fever vaccine. The chain combines TRBV9 with TRBJ2-3; TRBD2 matches at 16 bases. In nucleotides, the CDR3 is TGTGCCAGCAGCGTAACTCCGGGACTAGCGGGGGGGAGGTACGCCACAGATACGCAGTATTTT. This translates into CASSVTPGLAGGRYATDTQYF.